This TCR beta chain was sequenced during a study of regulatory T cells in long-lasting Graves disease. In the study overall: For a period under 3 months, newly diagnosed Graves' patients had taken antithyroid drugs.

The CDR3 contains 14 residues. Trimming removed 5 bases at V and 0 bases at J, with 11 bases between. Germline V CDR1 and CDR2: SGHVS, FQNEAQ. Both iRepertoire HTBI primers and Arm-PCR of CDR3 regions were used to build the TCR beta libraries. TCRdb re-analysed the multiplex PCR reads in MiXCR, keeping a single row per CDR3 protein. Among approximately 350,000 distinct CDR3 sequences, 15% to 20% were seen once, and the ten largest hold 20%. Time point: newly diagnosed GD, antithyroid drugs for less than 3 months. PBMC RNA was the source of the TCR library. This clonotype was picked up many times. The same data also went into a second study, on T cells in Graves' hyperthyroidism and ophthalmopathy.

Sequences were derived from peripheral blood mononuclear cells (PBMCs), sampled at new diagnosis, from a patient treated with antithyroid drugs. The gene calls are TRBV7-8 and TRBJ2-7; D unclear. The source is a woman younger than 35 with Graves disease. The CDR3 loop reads CASSLRSLSYEQYF. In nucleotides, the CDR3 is TGTGCCAGCAGCCTGAGATCGCTCTCCTACGAGCAGTACTTC.